These T cell receptor beta chains were read from a single sample in a study of patients and donors after allogeneic stem cell transplantation. Via MiXCR, TCRdb re-called the RT-PCR reads, giving one row per CDR3 protein. The data show some 92,000 distinct CDR3 sequences, 48% seen once. Sequencing was performed on blood, either unsorted or a sorted T cell fraction (not recorded which). All receptors derive from a human donor who was either an allogeneic HSCT recipient or a stem cell or donor lymphocyte infusion donor (not recorded which). It is not recorded whose cells these are; they may come from a transplant donor. Both conserved end residues are part of each CDR3. D genes are given only for firm matches. The size field is filled for only some rows; it gives once, few, many or a size class.

j_gene | v_gene | abundance | d_gene | CDR3nt | CDR3aa
TRBJ2-7 | TRBV20-1 | - | TRBD2 | TGCAGTGCTAGATTGGGTTGGACAGCGGGAGTCAACGAGCAGTACTTC | CSARLGWTAGVNEQYF
TRBJ1-5 | TRBV4-3 | - | - | TGCGCCAGCAGCCCCCGACTCGGCGGGCCCCAGCATTTT | CASSPRLGGPQHF
TRBJ1-2 | TRBV12-3/TRBV12-4 | - | TRBD1 | TGTGCCAGCAGTATACACGACAGGGGGCCATCGGATGGCTACACCTTC | CASSIHDRGPSDGYTF
TRBJ1-2 | TRBV5-1 | - | - | TGCGCCAGCAGCGTAAAACCCCCCCCTCAGGGAGACTATGGCTACACCTTC | CASSVKPPPQGDYGYTF
TRBJ2-7 | TRBV12-3/TRBV12-4 | - | - | TGTGCCAGCAGTTTTCGAGTCTGGGGGGCGGGAAAGTACTTC | CASSFRVWGAGKYF
TRBJ1-5 | TRBV2 | - | TRBD1 | TGTGCCAGCAGCGTAACAGGGGTTGGCAATCAGCCCCAGCATTTT | CASSVTGVGNQPQHF
TRBJ1-1 | TRBV4-1 | - | - | TGCGCCAGCAGCCCCCGGGGGGGGATGAACACTGAAGCTTTCTTT | CASSPRGGMNTEAFF
TRBJ2-7 | TRBV15 | - | - | TGTGCCACCAGCAGAGGAACAGGATCTTCCTACGAGCAGTACTTC | CATSRGTGSSYEQYF
TRBJ1-5 | TRBV15 | - | - | TGTGCCACCAGCATCAGGGTGGGACAGCCCCAGCATTTT | CATSIRVGQPQHF
TRBJ2-5 | TRBV11-1 | - | - | TGTGCCAGCAGCTTAAGCAGAAAAGAGACCCAGTACTTC | CASSLSRKETQYF
TRBJ1-5 | TRBV29-1 | - | - | TGCAGCGTCCAGACAGGTAGCAATCAGCCCCAGCATTTT | CSVQTGSNQPQHF
TRBJ1-4 | TRBV4-1 | - | TRBD1 | TGCGCCAGCAGCCTTGATTCACAGGGGAGTGAAAAACTGTTTTTT | CASSLDSQGSEKLFF
TRBJ1-5 | TRBV11-2 | - | TRBD1 | TGTGCCAGCAGCGCGGACAGGGCTCAGCCCCAGCATTTT | CASSADRAQPQHF
TRBJ1-6 | TRBV28 | - | TRBD1 | TGTGCCAGCAGTTTGCCGGGACAGGCGAGCTCCTATAATTCACCCCTCCACTTT | CASSLPGQASSYNSPLHF
TRBJ2-5 | TRBV18 | once | - | TGTGCCAGCTCACCACAGGAGGCTGGGGAGACCCAGTACTTC | CASSPQEAGETQYF
TRBJ1-5 | TRBV29-1 | - | - | TGCATCGCAATTTCTCGGACGGTTAGCAATCAGCCCCAGCATTTT | CIAISRTVSNQPQHF
TRBJ1-5 | TRBV10-3 | - | - | TGTGCCATCAATCCTAACAGGGAGGGGGATCAGCCCCAGCATTTT | CAINPNREGDQPQHF
TRBJ1-2 | TRBV6-6 | few | TRBD1 | TGTGCCAGCAGCCTCCGGGACAGGGTTAGCTATGGCTACACCTTC | CASSLRDRVSYGYTF
TRBJ1-1 | TRBV28 | few | TRBD1 | TGTGCCAGCAGTTACGACCCCGGGACAGCGTCCCGCACTGAAGCTTTCTTT | CASSYDPGTASRTEAFF
TRBJ1-2 | TRBV6-2/TRBV6-3 | few | - | TGTGCCAGCAGTGCAGATGCTAACTATGGCTACACCTTC | CASSADANYGYTF
TRBJ2-5 | TRBV27 | - | - | TGTGCCAGCAGTCCCGGGTCGAAACAAGAGACCCAGTACTTC | CASSPGSKQETQYF
TRBJ2-7 | TRBV28 | - | - | TGTGCCAGTGGGGACCCACTCTACGAGCAGTACTTC | CASGDPLYEQYF
TRBJ2-5 | TRBV29-1 | - | - | TGCAGCGTTGAAGATTCTCCCCAAGAGACCCAGTACTTC | CSVEDSPQETQYF
TRBJ1-2 | TRBV28 | few | - | TGTGCCAGCAGCCTGGGGTACAGTAACTATGGCTACACCTTC | CASSLGYSNYGYTF
TRBJ2-2 | TRBV11-2 | - | - | TGTGCCAGCAGATCACTCCACGCGAACACCGGGGAGCTGTTTTTT | CASRSLHANTGELFF
TRBJ2-1 | TRBV28 | many | TRBD1 | TGTGCCAGCAGTTTGGACTCTGGGGACAGGGCGGCCAATGAGCAGTTCTTC | CASSLDSGDRAANEQFF
TRBJ2-1 | TRBV24-1 | - | - | TGTGCCACCAGTGCAAAACTAGCCAATGAGCAGTTCTTC | CATSAKLANEQFF
TRBJ1-1 | TRBV28 | few | - | TGTGCCAGCCGAGACGGGGGGCCGAACACTGAAGCTTTCTTT | CASRDGGPNTEAFF
TRBJ1-6 | TRBV5-1 | - | - | TGCGCCAGCAGCTTGGACAGGACCAATTCACCCCTCCACTTT | CASSLDRTNSPLHF
TRBJ1-1 | TRBV12-3/TRBV12-4 | few | - | TGTGCCAGCAGTCGAGGGCAGGGGTCGAACACTGAAGCTTTCTTT | CASSRGQGSNTEAFF
TRBJ1-5 | TRBV28 | few | TRBD1 | TGTGCCAGCAGTTGGGGGGGACAGAGCAATCAGCCCCAGCATTTT | CASSWGGQSNQPQHF
TRBJ1-5 | TRBV3-1 | few | TRBD1 | TGTGCCAGCAGCGCGGGACAGGTAGCGTATAGCAATCAGCCCCAGCATTTT | CASSAGQVAYSNQPQHF
TRBJ2-7 | TRBV20-1 | few | - | TGCAGTGCCGAAGTGTTAGGGCAGAGGCTCTACGAGCAGTACTTC | CSAEVLGQRLYEQYF
TRBJ1-1 | TRBV28 | few | - | TGTGCCACCCTGGGGGACTTTCAGCCCGCGGCTGAAGCTTTCTTT | CATLGDFQPAAEAFF
TRBJ2-1 | TRBV28 | - | TRBD2 | TGTGCCAGCAGGGACCCTAGCGGGAAAATGTACAATGAGCAGTTCTTC | CASRDPSGKMYNEQFF
TRBJ1-1 | TRBV12-3/TRBV12-4 | few | - | TGTGCCAGCCGCCAAGGGTGGACTGAAGCTTTCTTT | CASRQGWTEAFF
TRBJ1-1 | TRBV7-9 | - | - | TGTGCCAGCAGCTTAGATTGGGGAACTGAAGCTTTCTTT | CASSLDWGTEAFF